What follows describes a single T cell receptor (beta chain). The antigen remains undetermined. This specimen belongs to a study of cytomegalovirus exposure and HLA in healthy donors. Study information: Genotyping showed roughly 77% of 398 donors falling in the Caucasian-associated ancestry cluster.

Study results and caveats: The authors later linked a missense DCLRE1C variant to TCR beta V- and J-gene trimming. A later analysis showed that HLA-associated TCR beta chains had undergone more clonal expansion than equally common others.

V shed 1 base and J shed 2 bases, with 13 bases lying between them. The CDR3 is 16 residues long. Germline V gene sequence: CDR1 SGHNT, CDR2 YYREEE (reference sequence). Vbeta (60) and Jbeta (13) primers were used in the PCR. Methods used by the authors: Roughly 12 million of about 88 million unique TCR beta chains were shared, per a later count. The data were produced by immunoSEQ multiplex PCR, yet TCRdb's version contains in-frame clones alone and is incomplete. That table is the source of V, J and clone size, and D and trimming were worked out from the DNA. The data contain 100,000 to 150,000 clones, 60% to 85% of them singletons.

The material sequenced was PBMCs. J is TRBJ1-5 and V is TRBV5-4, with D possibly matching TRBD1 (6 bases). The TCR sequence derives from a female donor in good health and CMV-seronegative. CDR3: CASSLWTGGGNQPQHF. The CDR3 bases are TGTGCCAGCAGCTTGTGGACGGGGGGCGGCAATCAGCCCCAGCATTTT. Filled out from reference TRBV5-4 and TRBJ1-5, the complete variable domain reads ETGVTQSPTHLIKTRGQQVTLRCSSQSGHNTVSWYQQALGQGPQFIFQYYREEENGRGNFPPRFSGLQFPNYSSELNVNALELDDSALYLCASSLWTGGGNQPQHFGDGTRLSIL.